This TCR beta chain originates from a study of beta chain features in type 1 diabetes. Study context: Sorted cells from all samples, numbering about 99,000,000, were examined.

The sequenced template was cDNA made from the entire isolated RNA. Some clones are missing from TCRdb's copy, which holds only in-frame ones; the method was immunoSEQ multiplex PCR. The data hold around 600,000 clones, with 9.5% to 15% observed a single time. CD45RO/CCR7/CD25/CD127/CD95/CD27 sorting isolated CD4+ naive, central memory, regulatory and stem cell-like memory cells. Points from the study as a whole: VDJ junctions from patients with type 1 diabetes contained fewer insertions and more deletions. TCRB CDR3s from Type 1 diabetes patients were moderately but significantly shorter in all four CD4+ subsets.

Notes on this clone: Its antigen is unknown.

The sequencing sample was made of naive CD4+ T cells from blood. The sequence was collected from a man younger than 45 with type 1 diabetes.

CDR3 residues: CASSLQGEISPLHF. DNA of the CDR3: TGTGCCAGCAGTTTACAGGGGGAAATTTCACCCCTCCACTTT. V and J are TRBV27 and TRBJ1-6; TRBD1 matches 7 bases. Germline V lookup: CDR1 MNHEY, CDR2 SMNVEV (reference sequence). This CDR3 has 14 amino acids. V lost 2 bases to trimming and J lost 9 bases; unmatched junction nucleotides: 4.